The next 16 T cell receptor beta chains were all read from a single sample in a study of blood T cell repertoires in COVID-19. Sequenced by immunoSEQ multiplex PCR; TCRdb stores in-frame clones only, minus some. The sample includes fewer than 200,000 clones, about 89% of them seen just once. The sample taken for sequencing was peripheral blood. These receptors were obtained from a man aged 18 to 29 who had recovered from COVID-19.

V usage is TRBV28 and J usage is TRBJ2-7; the D is unclear. There are 12 residues in the CDR3. Trimming took off 6 bases at V and 4 bases at J, with 10 bases between the two ends. The germline CDR1 and CDR2 sequences are MDHEN and SYDVKM. The CDR3 DNA is TGTGCCAGCAGCCGGAACAGATACGAGCAGTACTTC. Amino acid sequence: CASSRNRYEQYF.

Here the CDR3 DNA reads TGTGCCAGCAGCTTTAGTAACACCGGGGAGCTGTTTTTT. It codes for CASSFSNTGELFF. The chain combines TRBV11-3 with TRBJ2-2; the D is unclear. This CDR3 is built from 13 residues. Germline V gene data show CDR1 as SGHNT and CDR2 as YENEEA. V was cut by 3 bases and J by 2 bases, with 4 bases left in between.

V and J are TRBV7-6 and TRBJ1-1, with 7 nucleotides matching TRBD1. The junction had 2 bases not matched to a gene; V was cut back by 5 bases and J by 2 bases. The CDR3 is 13 amino acids. Per germline, CDR1 SGHVS and CDR2 FNYEAQ. The CDR3 nucleotides read TGTGCCAGCAGCAGACAGGGTAACACTGAAGCTTTCTTT. Amino acids: CASSRQGNTEAFF.

The chain joins TRBV5-1 to TRBJ2-7; the D gene is possibly TRBD1 (5 bases). Deletions cut 0 bases from V and 5 bases from J, with 12 bases between. The germline V gene has CDR1 SGHRS and CDR2 YFSETQ. CDR3 size: 14 residues. The CDR3 spells CASSLGDRRNEQYF. The CDR3 nucleotides are TGCGCCAGCAGCTTGGGAGACAGAAGGAACGAGCAGTACTTC. The full variable domain, its missing parts supplied by reference TRBV5-1 and TRBJ2-7, is KAGVTQTPRYLIKTRGQQVTLSCSPISGHRSVSWYQQTPGQGLQFLFEYFSETQRNKGNFPGRFSGRQFSNSRSEMNVSTLELGDSALYLCASSLGDRRNEQYFGPGTRLTVT.

The genes are TRBV5-1 and TRBJ1-5, with TRBD1 identical over 11 bases. The CDR3 has 15 amino acids. Trimming took 0 bases from V and 6 from J; bases not matched to a gene: 2. The germline V gene has CDR1 SGHRS and CDR2 YFSETQ. The CDR3 sequence is CASSLAGTGGQPQHF. In DNA form, the CDR3 reads TGCGCCAGCAGCTTGGCCGGGACAGGGGGTCAGCCCCAGCATTTT.

The chain links TRBV5-5 to TRBJ1-2, with 8 bases that match TRBD1. CDR3 size: 14 residues. CDR1 is SGHKS, CDR2 YYEKEE, per germline (reference sequence). V lost 4 bases, J lost 7 bases, and 9 bases stayed unmatched. The CDR3 reads CASSEHRGWLGYTF. Written as DNA, the CDR3 is TGTGCCAGCAGCGAACACAGGGGGTGGCTTGGCTACACCTTC.

Only a few counts were recorded for this clone. The chain uses TRBV5-4 and TRBJ2-2; the match to TRBD1 covers 11 bases. Unmatched junction bases numbered 5, after V lost 2 bases and J lost 5 bases. Germline CDR1 and CDR2: SGHNT and YYREEE (reference sequence). The CDR3 length is 16 residues. CDR3 DNA sequence: TGTGCCAGCAGCTTAGGACAGGGGGCGGGTACCGGGGAGCTGTTTTTT. Its translation: CASSLGQGAGTGELFF.

This chain uses TRBV4-3 with TRBJ2-1, with D possibly being TRBD2 (5 bases). CDR1 is LGHNA and CDR2 is YSLEER in the germline V gene. The CDR3 spans 16 residues. V was cut by 0 bases and J by 1 base, with 10 bases left in between. The CDR3 loop is CASSQDASGSYNEQFF. The CDR3, as DNA: TGCGCCAGCAGCCAAGACGCCAGCGGATCCTACAATGAGCAGTTCTTC.

This clone showed up just a few times. The gene calls are TRBV28 and TRBJ1-1, with a tentative D call TRBD1 (6 bases). The ends were cut back, 5 bases at V and 5 bases at J, with 15 bases in the middle. The germline gives CDR1 MDHEN, CDR2 SYDVKM. The CDR3 is 14 amino acids. The CDR3 is CASSTPDSRTEAFF. The CDR3 DNA reads TGTGCCAGCAGTACCCCGGACAGTAGGACTGAAGCTTTCTTT.

This chain joins TRBV5-1 and TRBJ1-3; 7 bases fit TRBD1. This CDR3 spans 14 amino acids. J was trimmed by 3 bases and V by 0 bases; bases with no gene match: 0. The germline V gene has CDR1 SGHRS and CDR2 YFSETQ. CDR3 sequence (DNA): TGCGCCAGCAGCTTGGACAGGGGTGGAAACACCATATATTTT. It codes for CASSLDRGGNTIYF.

This chain joins TRBV5-4 and TRBJ1-2; no clear D gene. The V and J ends lost 0 bases and 13 bases respectively, with 13 bases between them. The CDR3 has 12 amino acids. From germline, CDR1 is SGHNT and CDR2 YYREEE (reference sequence). CDR3 residues: CASSLAAGRVTF. The DNA for the CDR3 is TGTGCCAGCAGCTTGGCTGCGGGAAGGGTCACCTTC.

This clone was counted a few times. This chain links TRBV7-2 with TRBJ1-3; tentative D call: TRBD1 (5 bases). The CDR3 consists of 15 residues. From germline, CDR1 is SGHTA and CDR2 FQGNSA. The chain's CDR3 is CASTPQGNSGNTIYF. CDR3 DNA: TGTGCTAGTACCCCCCAGGGAAACTCTGGAAACACCATATATTTT. Supplemented by reference TRBV7-2 and TRBJ1-3, the full variable domain reads GAGVSQSPSNKVTEKGKDVELRCDPISGHTALYWYRQSLGQGLEFLIYFQGNSAPDKSGLPSDRFSAERTGGSVSTLTIQRTQQEDSAVYLCASTPQGNSGNTIYFGEGSWLTVV.

A few counts support this clone. The chain carries TRBV6-2 or TRBV6-3 and TRBJ2-2; 8 nucleotides agree with TRBD2. Per the germline V gene, CDR1 is MNHEY and CDR2 is SVGEGT. This CDR3 spans 16 amino acids. The V and J ends lost 6 bases and 0 bases, in that order; junction bases with no gene match: 6. The CDR3 DNA follows: TGTGCCAGCAGCCTCCGGACTAGCCCGAACACCGGGGAGCTGTTTTTT. Translating gives CASSLRTSPNTGELFF.

On this clone: The sample holds other DNA sequences that translate to the same CDR3. The chain links TRBV19 to TRBJ2-1, with TRBD2 as a possible D gene (6 bases). CDR1 is LNHDA and CDR2 is SQIVND in the germline V gene (reference sequence). This CDR3 comprises 14 residues. V was cut by 6 bases and J by 0 bases, with 9 bases left in between. CDR3 residues: CASSSGSSYNEQFF. The CDR3 DNA follows: TGTGCCAGTAGCTCCGGGAGCTCCTACAATGAGCAGTTCTTC.

This clone was seen just once. The V call is TRBV19, the J call TRBJ1-2, with 7 positions matching TRBD1. Germline assignment: CDR1 LNHDA and CDR2 SQIVND (reference sequence). The length of the CDR3 is 17 residues. Losses at the gene ends were 0 bases for V and 0 bases for J; bases not matched to a gene: 7. DNA of the CDR3: TGTGCCAGTAGTATAGACCGAACAGGGGAAGCTAACTATGGCTACACCTTC. Protein sequence: CASSIDRTGEANYGYTF. Drawing the rest from reference TRBV19 and TRBJ1-2, the complete variable domain is DGGITQSPKYLFRKEGQNVTLSCEQNLNHDAMYWYRQDPGQGLRLIYYSQIVNDFQKGDIAEGYSVSREKKESFPLTVTSAQKNPTAFYLCASSIDRTGEANYGYTFGSGTRLTVV.

This chain's CDR3 is CASSVQARGPTDTQYF. CDR3 DNA sequence: TGTGCCAGCAGTGTCCAGGCTCGAGGGCCGACAGATACGCAGTATTTT. The chain joins TRBV2 to TRBJ2-3; TRBD2 might be the D (5 bases). Germline CDR1 and CDR2: SNHLY and FYNNEI. V was clipped by 4 bases and J by 3 bases, with 17 bases between them. This CDR3 contains 16 residues.